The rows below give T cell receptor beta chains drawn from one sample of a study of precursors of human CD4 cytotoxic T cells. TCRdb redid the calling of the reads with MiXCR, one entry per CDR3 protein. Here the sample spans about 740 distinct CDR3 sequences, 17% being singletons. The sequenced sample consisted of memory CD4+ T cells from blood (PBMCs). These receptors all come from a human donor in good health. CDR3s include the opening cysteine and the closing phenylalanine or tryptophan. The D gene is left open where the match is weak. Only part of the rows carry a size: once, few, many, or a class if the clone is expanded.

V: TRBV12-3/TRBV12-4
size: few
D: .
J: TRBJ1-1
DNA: TGTGCCAGCAGTTTAAGGTCGGGGGGGACTGAAGCTTTCTTT
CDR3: CASSLRSGGTEAFF

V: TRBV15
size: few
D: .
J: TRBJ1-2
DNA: TGTGCCACCAGCAGTATTGGACTTGACTATGGCTACACCTTC
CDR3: CATSSIGLDYGYTF

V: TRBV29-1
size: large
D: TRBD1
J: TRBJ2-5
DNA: TGCAGCGTTGGGGACAGGGGGACCCAGTACTTC
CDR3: CSVGDRGTQYF

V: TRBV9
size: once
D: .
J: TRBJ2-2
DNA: TGTGCCAGCAGCGTAACCCCGAACACCGGGGAGCTGTTTTTT
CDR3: CASSVTPNTGELFF

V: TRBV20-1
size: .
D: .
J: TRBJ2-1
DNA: TGCAGTGCTCCTTTGGCTAGCGGAGGGGGAAATGAGCAGTTCTTC
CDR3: CSAPLASGGGNEQFF

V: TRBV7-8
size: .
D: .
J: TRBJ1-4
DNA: TGTGCCAGCAGCTTGAGGGAAAAACTGTTTTTT
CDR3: CASSLREKLFF

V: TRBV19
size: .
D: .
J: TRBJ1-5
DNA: TGTGCCAGTGGTACAGGGTCGTATAGCAATCAGCCCCAGCATTTT
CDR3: CASGTGSYSNQPQHF

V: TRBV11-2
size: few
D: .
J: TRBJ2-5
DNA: TGTGCCAGCAGCCGAGGGGAGACCCAGTACTTC
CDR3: CASSRGETQYF

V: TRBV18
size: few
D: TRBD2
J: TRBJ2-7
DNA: TGTGCCAGCTCACCCCCGGGGGGTCAGCGGGCCTCCTACGAGCAGTACTTC
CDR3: CASSPPGGQRASYEQYF

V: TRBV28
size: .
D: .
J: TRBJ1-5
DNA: TGTGCCAGCAGTTCCGTGATGGAGCTGGGGCATTTT
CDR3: CASSSVMELGHF

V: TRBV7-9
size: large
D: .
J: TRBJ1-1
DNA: TGTGCCAGCAGCCTCTCAGACCGGGCCACTGAAGCTTTCTTT
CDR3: CASSLSDRATEAFF

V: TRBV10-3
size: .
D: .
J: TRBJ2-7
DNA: TGTGCCATCAGTGAGTCACAGTACACCTACGAGCAGTACTTC
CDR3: CAISESQYTYEQYF

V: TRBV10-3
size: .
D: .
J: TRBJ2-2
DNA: TGTGCCATCAGGGCACAGGGAGTCACCGGGGAGCTGTTTTTT
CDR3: CAIRAQGVTGELFF

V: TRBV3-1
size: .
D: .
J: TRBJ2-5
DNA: TGTGCCAGCAGCCAAGTCCTCTCAGAGACCCAGTACTTC
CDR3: CASSQVLSETQYF

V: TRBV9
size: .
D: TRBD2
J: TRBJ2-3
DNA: TGTGCCAGCAGCGATAATCTAGCGGTCACAGATACGCAGTATTTT
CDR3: CASSDNLAVTDTQYF

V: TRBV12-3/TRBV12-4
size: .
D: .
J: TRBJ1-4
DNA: TGTGCCAGCAGTCCAAGGGGTGCAACTAATGAAAAACTGTTTTTT
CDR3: CASSPRGATNEKLFF

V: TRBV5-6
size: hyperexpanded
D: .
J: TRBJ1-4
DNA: TGTGCCAGCAGCAGGACGACAGGACAAGCTAATGAAAAACTGTTTTTT
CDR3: CASSRTTGQANEKLFF

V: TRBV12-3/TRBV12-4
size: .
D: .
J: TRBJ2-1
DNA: TGTGCCAGCAGTTTGGCGGACAATGAGCAGTTCTTC
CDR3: CASSLADNEQFF

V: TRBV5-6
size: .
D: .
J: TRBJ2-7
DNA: TGTGCCAGCAGCCCCTACGGAATCTCCTACGAGCAGTACTTC
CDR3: CASSPYGISYEQYF

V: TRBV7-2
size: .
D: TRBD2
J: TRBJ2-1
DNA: TGTGCCAGCAGCCGACTAGCGGGATCTGGCTACAATGAGCAGTTCTTC
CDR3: CASSRLAGSGYNEQFF

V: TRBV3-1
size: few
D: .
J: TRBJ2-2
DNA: TGTGCCAGCAGCCTCCTACGATTGGCCGGGGAGCTGTTTTTT
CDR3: CASSLLRLAGELFF

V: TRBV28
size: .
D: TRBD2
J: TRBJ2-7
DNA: TGTGCCAGCAGTTTACCCGCTAGCGGGAGTCTTTACGAGCAGTACTTC
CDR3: CASSLPASGSLYEQYF

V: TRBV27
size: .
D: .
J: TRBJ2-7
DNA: TGTGCCAGCAGGGGGTGGGGAGACTACGAGCAGTACTTC
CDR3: CASRGWGDYEQYF

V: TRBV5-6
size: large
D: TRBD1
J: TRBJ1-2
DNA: TGTGCCAGCAGCCGGCAGGGGACAGACTATGGCTACACCTTC
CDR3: CASSRQGTDYGYTF

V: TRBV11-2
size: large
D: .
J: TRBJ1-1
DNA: TGTGCCAGCAGCTTAGAGCAGGGCGCTGAAGCTTTCTTT
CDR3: CASSLEQGAEAFF

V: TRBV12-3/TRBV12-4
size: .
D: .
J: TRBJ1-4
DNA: TGTGCCAGCAGTTCCCTAAACGGTGAAAAACTGTTTTTT
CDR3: CASSSLNGEKLFF

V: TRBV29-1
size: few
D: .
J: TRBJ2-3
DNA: TGCAGCGTTGAAGCCACCAGAACAGATACGCAGTATTTT
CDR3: CSVEATRTDTQYF

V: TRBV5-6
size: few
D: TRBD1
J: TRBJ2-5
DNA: TGTGCCAGCAGCCGTGACACCGGGCCAGGGGGCAGTCACAAGACCCAGTACTTC
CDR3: CASSRDTGPGGSHKTQYF

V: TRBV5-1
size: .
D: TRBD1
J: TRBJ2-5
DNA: TGCGCCAGCAGCTTCGACAGGGGAGAGACCCAGTACTTC
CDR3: CASSFDRGETQYF

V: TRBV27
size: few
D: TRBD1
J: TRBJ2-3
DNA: TGTGCCAGCAGTCCGACGGACAGGACAGATACGCAGTATTTT
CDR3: CASSPTDRTDTQYF

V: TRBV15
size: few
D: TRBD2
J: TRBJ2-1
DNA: TGTGCCACCAGCAGAGACGGGACTAGCACTGAGCAGTTCTTC
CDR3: CATSRDGTSTEQFF